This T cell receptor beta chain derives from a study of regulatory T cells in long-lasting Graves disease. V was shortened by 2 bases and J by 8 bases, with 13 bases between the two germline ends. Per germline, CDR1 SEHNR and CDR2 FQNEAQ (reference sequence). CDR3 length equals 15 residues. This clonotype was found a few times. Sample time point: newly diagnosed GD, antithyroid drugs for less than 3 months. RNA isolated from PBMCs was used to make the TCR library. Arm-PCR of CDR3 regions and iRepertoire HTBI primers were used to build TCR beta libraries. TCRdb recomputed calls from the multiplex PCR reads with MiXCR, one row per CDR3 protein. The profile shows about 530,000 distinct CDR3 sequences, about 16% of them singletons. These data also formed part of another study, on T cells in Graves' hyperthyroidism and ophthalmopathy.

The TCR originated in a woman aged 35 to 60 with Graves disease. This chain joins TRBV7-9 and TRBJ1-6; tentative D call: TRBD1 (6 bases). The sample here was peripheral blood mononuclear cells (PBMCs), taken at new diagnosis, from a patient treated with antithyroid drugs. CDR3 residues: CASSLLAGVDSPLHF. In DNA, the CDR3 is TGTGCCAGCAGCTTACTTGCAGGGGTTGATTCACCCCTCCACTTT.